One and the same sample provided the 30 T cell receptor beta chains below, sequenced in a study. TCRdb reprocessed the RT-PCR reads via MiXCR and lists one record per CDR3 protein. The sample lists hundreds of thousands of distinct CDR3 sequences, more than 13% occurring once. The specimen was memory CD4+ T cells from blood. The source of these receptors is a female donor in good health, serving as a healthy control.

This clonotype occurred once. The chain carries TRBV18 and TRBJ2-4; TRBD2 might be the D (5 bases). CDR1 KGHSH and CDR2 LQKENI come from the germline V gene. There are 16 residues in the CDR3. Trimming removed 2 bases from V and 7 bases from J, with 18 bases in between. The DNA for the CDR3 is TGTGCCAGCTCACCAAACGGCCTGGGAGAGTTGAACATTCAGTACTTC. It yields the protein CASSPNGLGELNIQYF. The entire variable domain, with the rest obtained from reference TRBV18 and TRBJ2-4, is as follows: NAGVMQNPRHLVRRRGQEARLRCSPMKGHSHVYWYRQLPEEGLKFMVYLQKENIIDESGMPKERFSAEFPKEGPSILRIQQVVRGDSAAYFCASSPNGLGELNIQYFGAGTRLSVL.

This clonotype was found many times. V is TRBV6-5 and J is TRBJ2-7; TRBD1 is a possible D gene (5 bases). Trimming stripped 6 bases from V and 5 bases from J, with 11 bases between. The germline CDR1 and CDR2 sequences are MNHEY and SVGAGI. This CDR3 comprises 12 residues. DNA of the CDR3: TGTGCCAGCAGCTCCAGGGATAACGAGCAGTACTTC. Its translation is CASSSRDNEQYF.

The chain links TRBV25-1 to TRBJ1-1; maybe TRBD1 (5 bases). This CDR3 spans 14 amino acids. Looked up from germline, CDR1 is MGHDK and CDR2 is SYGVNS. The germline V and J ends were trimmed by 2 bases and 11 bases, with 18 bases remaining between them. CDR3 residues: CASSEDRGGYGAFF. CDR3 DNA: TGTGCCAGCAGTGAAGATCGGGGGGGTTATGGGGCTTTCTTT.

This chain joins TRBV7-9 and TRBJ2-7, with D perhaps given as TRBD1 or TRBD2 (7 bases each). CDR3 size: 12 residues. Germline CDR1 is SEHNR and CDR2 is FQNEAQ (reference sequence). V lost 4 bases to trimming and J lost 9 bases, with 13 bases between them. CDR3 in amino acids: CASSSQGRGQYF. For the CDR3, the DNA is TGTGCCAGCAGCTCACAGGGGAGGGGGCAGTACTTC.

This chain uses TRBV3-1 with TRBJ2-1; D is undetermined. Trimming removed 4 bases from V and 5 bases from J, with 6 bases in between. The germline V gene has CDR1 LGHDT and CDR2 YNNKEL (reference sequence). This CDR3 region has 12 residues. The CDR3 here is CASSRENNEQFF. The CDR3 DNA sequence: TGTGCCAGCAGCCGGGAAAACAATGAGCAGTTCTTC.

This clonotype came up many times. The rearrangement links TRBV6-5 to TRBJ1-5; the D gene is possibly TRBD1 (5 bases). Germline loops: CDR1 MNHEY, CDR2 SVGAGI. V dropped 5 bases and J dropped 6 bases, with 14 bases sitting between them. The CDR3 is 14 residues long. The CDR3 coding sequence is TGTGCCAGCAGTAGGACCGCTGGGGCTCAGCCCCAGCATTTT. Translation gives CASSRTAGAQPQHF.

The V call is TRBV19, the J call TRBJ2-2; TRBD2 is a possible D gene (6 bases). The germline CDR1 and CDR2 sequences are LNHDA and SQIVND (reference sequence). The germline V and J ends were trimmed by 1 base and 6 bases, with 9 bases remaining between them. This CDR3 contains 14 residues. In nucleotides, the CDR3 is TGTGCCAGTAGTATAGTGGGGGGTTCCGGGGAGCTGTTTTTT. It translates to CASSIVGGSGELFF.

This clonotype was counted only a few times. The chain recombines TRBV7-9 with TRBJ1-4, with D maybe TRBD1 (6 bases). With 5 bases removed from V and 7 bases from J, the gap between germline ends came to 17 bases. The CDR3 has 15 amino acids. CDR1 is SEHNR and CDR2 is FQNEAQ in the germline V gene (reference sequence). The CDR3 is CASSPVRGAGEKLFF. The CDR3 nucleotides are TGTGCCAGCAGCCCCGTTAGGGGGGCGGGTGAAAAACTGTTTTTT.

Written as DNA, the CDR3 is TGTGCCAGCAGCTTGGACTCGAAAAGCGAAAAACTGTTTTTT. This codes for CASSLDSKSEKLFF. The rearrangement uses TRBV7-9 and TRBJ1-4; D is undetermined. The CDR3 consists of 14 residues. V gave up 3 bases and J gave up 8 bases, with 13 bases separating them. CDR1 SEHNR and CDR2 FQNEAQ come from the germline V gene (reference sequence). Full variable domain (remainder filled in from reference TRBV7-9 and TRBJ1-4): DTGVSQNPRHKITKRGQNVTFRCDPISEHNRLYWYRQTLGQGPEFLTYFQNEAQLEKSRLLSDRFSAERPKGSFSTLEIQRTEQGDSAMYLCASSLDSKSEKLFFGSGTQLSVL.

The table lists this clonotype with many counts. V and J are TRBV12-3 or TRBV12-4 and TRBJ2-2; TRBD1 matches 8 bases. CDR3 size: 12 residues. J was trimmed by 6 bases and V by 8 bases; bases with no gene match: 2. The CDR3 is CASSGGAGELFF. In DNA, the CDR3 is TGTGCCAGCTCAGGGGGCGCCGGGGAGCTGTTTTTT.

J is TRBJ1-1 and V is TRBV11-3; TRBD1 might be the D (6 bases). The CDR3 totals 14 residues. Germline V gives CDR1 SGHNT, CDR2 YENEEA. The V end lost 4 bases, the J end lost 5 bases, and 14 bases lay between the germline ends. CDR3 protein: CASSSARGSTEAFF. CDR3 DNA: TGTGCCAGCAGCTCTGCTAGGGGGAGTACTGAAGCTTTCTTT.

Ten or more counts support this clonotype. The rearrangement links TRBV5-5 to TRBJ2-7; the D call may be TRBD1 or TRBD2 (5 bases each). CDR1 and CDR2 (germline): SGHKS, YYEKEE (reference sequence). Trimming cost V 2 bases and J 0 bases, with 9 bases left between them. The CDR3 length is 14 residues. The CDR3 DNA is TGTGCCAGCAGCTTAATGGGGGTCTCCTACGAGCAGTACTTC. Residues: CASSLMGVSYEQYF. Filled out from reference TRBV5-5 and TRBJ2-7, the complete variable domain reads DAGVTQSPTHLIKTRGQQVTLRCSPISGHKSVSWYQQVLGQGPQFIFQYYEKEERGRGNFPDRFSARQFPNYSSELNVNALLLGDSALYLCASSLMGVSYEQYFGPGTRLTVT.

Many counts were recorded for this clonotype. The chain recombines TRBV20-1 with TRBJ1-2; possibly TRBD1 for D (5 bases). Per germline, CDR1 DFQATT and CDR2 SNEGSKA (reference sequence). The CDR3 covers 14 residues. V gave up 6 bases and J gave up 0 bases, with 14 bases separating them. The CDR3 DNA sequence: TGCAGTGCCTTTCTATTGACAGCTAACTATGGCTACACCTTC. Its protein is CSAFLLTANYGYTF.

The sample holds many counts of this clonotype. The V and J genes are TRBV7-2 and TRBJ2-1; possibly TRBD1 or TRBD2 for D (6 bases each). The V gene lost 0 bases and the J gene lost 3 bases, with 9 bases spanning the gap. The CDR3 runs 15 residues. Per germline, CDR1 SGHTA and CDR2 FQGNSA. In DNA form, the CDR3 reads TGTGCCAGCAGCTTAGCGGGGGGCCACTACAATGAGCAGTTCTTC. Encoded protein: CASSLAGGHYNEQFF.

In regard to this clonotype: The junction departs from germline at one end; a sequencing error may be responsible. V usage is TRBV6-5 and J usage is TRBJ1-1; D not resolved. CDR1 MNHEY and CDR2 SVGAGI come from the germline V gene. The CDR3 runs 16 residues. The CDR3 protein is CAISPRTVLEGTEAFF. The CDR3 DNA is TGTGCCATCAGTCCCAGGACCGTTCTTGAGGGCACTGAAGCTTTCTTT.

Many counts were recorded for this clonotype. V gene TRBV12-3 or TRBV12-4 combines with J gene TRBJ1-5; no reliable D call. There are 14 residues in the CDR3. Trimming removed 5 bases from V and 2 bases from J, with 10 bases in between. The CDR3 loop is CASSPPPGNQPQHF. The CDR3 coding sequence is TGTGCCAGCAGTCCCCCCCCAGGCAATCAGCCCCAGCATTTT.

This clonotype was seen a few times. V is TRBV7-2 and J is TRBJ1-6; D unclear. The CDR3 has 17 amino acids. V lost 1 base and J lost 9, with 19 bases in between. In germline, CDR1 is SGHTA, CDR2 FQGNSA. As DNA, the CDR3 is TGTGCCAGCAGCTTAGTGGGCGGAGGAGGGAGCGGTTCACCCCTCCACTTT. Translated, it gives CASSLVGGGGSGSPLHF.

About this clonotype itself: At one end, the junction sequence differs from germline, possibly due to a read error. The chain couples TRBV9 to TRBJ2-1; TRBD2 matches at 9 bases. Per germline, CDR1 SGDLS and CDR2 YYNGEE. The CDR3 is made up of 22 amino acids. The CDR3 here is CAGSVATWGVWREGLRNNEQFF. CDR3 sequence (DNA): TGTGCCGGCAGCGTAGCTACTTGGGGTGTATGGCGGGAGGGCCTCCGGAACAATGAGCAGTTCTTC.

CDR3 sequence reads: CASSESRGAQETQYF. In DNA, the CDR3 is TGTGCCAGCAGTGAATCGAGGGGGGCCCAAGAGACCCAGTACTTC. The V and J genes are TRBV25-1 and TRBJ2-5; D assignment may be TRBD1 or TRBD2 (6 bases each). V was pared by 1 base and J by 1 base, with 10 bases between. The CDR3 length is 15 residues. Germline V gives CDR1 MGHDK, CDR2 SYGVNS.

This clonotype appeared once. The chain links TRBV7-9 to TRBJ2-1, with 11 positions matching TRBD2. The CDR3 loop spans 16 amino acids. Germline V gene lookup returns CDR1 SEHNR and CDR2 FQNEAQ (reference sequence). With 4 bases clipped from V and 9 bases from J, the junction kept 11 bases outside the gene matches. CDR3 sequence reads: CASSSPVTSGRGEQFF. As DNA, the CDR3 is TGTGCCAGCAGCTCTCCTGTCACTAGCGGGAGAGGTGAGCAGTTCTTC.

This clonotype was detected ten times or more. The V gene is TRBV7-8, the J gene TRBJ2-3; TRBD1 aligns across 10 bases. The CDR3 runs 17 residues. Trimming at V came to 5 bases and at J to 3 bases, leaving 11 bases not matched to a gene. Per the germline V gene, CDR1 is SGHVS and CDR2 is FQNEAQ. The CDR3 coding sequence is TGTGCCAGCAGCCCGGGGACAGGGGCCAGAGCAACAGATACGCAGTATTTT. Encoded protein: CASSPGTGARATDTQYF. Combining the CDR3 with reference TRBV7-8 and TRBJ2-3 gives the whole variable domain GAGVSQSPRYKVAKRGQDVALRCDPISGHVSLFWYQQALGQGPEFLTYFQNEAQLDKSGLPSDRFFAERPEGSVSTLKIQRTQQEDSAVYLCASSPGTGARATDTQYFGPGTRLTVL.

CDR3 bases: TGTGCCAGCAGCTTAAATTGGGGGAGCTCCTACGAGCAGTACTTC. Residues: CASSLNWGSSYEQYF. The V and J genes are TRBV7-2 and TRBJ2-7; D might be TRBD1 or TRBD2, each matching 5 bases. CDR3 length: 15 residues. From germline, CDR1 is SGHTA and CDR2 FQGNSA. V was cut by 2 bases and J by 0 bases, with 11 bases left in between.

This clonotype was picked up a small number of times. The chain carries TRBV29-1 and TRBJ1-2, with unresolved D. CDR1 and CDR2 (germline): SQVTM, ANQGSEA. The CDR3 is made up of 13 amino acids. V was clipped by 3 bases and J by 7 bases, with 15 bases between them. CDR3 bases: TGCAGCGTTGACCGTAAGATGGGCGGTGGCTACACCTTC. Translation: CSVDRKMGGGYTF. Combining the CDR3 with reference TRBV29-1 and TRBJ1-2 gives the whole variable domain SAVISQKPSRDICQRGTSLTIQCQVDSQVTMMFWYRQQPGQSLTLIATANQGSEATYESGFVIDKFPISRPNLTFSTLTVSNMSPEDSSIYLCSVDRKMGGGYTFGSGTRLTVV.

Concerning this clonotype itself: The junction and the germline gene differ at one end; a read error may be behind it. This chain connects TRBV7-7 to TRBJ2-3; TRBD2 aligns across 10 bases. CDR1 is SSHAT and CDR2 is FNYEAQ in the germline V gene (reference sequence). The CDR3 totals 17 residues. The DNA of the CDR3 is TGTGCTAGCAGCTTAGCCCCTGGGCTAGCGGGAGCAGATACGCAGTATTTT. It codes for CASSLAPGLAGADTQYF.

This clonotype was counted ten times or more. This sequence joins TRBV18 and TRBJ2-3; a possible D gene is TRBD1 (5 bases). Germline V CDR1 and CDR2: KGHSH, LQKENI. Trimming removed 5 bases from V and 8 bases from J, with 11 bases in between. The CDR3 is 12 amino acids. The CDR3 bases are TGTGCCAGCTCAGACGACCAGGGTACGCAGTATTTT. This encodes CASSDDQGTQYF.

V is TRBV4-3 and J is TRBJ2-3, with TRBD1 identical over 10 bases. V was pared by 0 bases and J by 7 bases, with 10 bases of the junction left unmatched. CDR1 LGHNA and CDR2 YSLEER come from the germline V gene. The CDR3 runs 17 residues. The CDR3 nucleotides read TGCGCCAGCAGCCAAGATTTGGACAGGGGGTTTACGCATACGCAGTATTTT. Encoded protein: CASSQDLDRGFTHTQYF.

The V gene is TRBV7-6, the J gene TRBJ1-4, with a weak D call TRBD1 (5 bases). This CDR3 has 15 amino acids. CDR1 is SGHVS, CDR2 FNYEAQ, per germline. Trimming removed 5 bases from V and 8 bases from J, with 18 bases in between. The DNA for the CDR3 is TGTGCCAGCAGCCCCGCGGCGGGGGTTAGGGAAAAACTGTTTTTT. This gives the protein CASSPAAGVREKLFF.

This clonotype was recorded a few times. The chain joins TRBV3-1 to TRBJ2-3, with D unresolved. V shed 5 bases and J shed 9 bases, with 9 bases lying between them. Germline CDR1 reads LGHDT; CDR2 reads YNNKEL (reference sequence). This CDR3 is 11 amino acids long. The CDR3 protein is CASSIAQTQYF. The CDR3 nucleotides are TGTGCCAGCAGCATAGCCCAGACGCAGTATTTT.

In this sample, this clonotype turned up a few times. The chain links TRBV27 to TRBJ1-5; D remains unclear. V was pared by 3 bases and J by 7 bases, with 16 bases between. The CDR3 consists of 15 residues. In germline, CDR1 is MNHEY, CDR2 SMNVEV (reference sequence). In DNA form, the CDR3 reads TGTGCCAGCAGTTTTGGTTCCGGTTCGAGCCAGCCCCAGCATTTT. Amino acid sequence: CASSFGSGSSQPQHF.

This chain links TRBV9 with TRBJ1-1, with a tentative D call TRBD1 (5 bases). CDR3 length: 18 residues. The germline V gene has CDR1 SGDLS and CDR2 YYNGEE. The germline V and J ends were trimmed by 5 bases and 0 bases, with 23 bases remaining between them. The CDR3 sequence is CASRAFSVPGLMNTEAFF. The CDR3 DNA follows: TGTGCCAGCAGGGCTTTCTCGGTTCCGGGACTAATGAACACTGAAGCTTTCTTT.